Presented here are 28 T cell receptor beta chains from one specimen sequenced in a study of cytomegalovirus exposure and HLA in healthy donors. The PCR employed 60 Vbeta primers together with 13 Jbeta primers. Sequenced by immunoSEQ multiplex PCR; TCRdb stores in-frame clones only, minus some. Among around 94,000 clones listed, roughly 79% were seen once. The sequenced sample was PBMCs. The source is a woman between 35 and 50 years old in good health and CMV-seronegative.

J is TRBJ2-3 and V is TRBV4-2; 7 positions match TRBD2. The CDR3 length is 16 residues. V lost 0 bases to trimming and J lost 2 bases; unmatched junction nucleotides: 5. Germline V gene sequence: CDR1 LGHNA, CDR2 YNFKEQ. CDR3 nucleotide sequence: TGTGCCAGCAGCCAAGACCCCCGGGGGGTCACAGATACGCAGTATTTT. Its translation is CASSQDPRGVTDTQYF.

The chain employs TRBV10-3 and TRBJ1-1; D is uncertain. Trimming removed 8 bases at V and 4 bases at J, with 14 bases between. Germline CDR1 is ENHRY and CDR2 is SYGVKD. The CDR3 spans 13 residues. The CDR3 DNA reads TGTGCCATCGCCCGTGAGGTGAGCACTGAAGCTTTCTTT. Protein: CAIAREVSTEAFF.

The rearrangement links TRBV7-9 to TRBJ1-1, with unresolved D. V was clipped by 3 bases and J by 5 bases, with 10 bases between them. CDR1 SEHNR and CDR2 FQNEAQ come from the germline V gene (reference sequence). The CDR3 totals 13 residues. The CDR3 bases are TGTGCCAGCAGCTTCGGCCAGACTACTGAAGCTTTCTTT. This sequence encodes CASSFGQTTEAFF.

The CDR3 spells CASSYSTLQETQYF. The CDR3 coding sequence is TGTGCCAGCAGTTACTCGACACTGCAAGAGACCCAGTACTTC. The rearrangement links TRBV6-5 to TRBJ2-5, with D uncertain. Germline assignment: CDR1 MNHEY and CDR2 SVGAGI. V shed 0 bases and J shed 2 bases, with 7 bases lying between them. The CDR3 consists of 14 residues.

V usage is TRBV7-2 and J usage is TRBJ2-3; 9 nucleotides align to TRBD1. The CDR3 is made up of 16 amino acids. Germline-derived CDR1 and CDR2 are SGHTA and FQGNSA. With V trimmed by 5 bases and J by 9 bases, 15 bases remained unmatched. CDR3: CASSPDVGTGTETQYF. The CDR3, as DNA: TGTGCCAGCAGCCCCGACGTGGGGACAGGGACCGAAACGCAGTATTTT.

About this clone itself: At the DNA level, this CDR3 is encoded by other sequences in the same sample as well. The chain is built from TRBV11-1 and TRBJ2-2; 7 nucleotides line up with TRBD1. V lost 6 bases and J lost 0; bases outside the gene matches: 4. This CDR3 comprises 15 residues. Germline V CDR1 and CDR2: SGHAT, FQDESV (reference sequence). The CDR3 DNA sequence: TGTGCCAGCAGTAGACAGGGCCCGAACACCGGGGAGCTGTTTTTT. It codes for CASSRQGPNTGELFF.

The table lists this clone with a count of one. CDR3 protein: CASSLGDRVGAFF. The DNA for the CDR3 is TGTGCCAGCAGCTTGGGGGACAGGGTAGGTGCTTTCTTT. V and J are TRBV5-4 and TRBJ1-1, with TRBD1 identical over 9 bases. After removal of 0 bases from V and 11 bases from J, the junction contained 5 bases not matched to a gene. The CDR3 length is 13 residues. Germline V gene data show CDR1 as SGHNT and CDR2 as YYREEE (reference sequence).

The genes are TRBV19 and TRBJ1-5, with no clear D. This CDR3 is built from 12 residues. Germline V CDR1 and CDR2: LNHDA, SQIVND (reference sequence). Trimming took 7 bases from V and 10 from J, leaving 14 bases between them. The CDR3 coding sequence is TGTGCCAGTATGTCCCGGAGAGCCCCCCAGCATTTT. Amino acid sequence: CASMSRRAPQHF.

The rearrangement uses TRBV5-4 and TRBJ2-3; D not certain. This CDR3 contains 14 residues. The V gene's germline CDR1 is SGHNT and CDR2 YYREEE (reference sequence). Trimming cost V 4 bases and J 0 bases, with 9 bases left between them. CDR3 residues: CASSLSTSTDTQYF. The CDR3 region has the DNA TGTGCCAGCAGCCTGTCGACTAGCACAGATACGCAGTATTTT.

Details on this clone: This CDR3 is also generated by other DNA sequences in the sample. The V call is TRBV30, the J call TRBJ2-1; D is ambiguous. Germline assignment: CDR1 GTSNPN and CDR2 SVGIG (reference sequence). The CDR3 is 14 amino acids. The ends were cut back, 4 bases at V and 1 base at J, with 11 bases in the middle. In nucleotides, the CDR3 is TGTGCCTGGACCCGCCAGGAATCCTACAATGAGCAGTTCTTC. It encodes CAWTRQESYNEQFF. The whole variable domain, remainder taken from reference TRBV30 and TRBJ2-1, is SQTIHQWPATLVQPVGSPLSLECTVEGTSNPNLYWYRQAAGRGLQLLFYSVGIGQISSEVPQNLSASRPQDRQFILSSKKLLLSDSGFYLCAWTRQESYNEQFFGPGTRLTVL.

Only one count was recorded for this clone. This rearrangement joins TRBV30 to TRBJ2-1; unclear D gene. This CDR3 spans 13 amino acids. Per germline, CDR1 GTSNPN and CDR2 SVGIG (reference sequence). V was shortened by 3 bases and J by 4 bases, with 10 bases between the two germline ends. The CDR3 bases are TGTGCCTGGAGGGGCGACATATACAATGAGCAGTTCTTC. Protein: CAWRGDIYNEQFF.

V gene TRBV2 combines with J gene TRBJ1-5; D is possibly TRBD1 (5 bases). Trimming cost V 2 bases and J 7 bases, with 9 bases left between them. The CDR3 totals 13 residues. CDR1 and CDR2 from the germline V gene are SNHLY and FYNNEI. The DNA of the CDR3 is TGTGCCAGCAGTGAATCGGGGGGGCAGCCCCAGCATTTT. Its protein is CASSESGGQPQHF.

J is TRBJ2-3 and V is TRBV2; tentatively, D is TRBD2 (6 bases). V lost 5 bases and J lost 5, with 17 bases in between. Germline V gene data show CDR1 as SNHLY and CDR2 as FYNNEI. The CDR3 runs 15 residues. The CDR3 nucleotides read TGTGCCAGCAGTCGGGAGAAAGAGAGGGTAGATACGCAGTATTTT. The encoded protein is CASSREKERVDTQYF.

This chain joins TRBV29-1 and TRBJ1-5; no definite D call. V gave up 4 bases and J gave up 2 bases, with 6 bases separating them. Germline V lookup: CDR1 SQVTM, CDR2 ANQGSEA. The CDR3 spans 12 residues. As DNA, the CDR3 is TGCAGCGTTGGGTCGGGCAATCAGCCCCAGCATTTT. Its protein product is CSVGSGNQPQHF. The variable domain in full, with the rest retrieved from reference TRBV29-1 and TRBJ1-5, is SAVISQKPSRDICQRGTSLTIQCQVDSQVTMMFWYRQQPGQSLTLIATANQGSEATYESGFVIDKFPISRPNLTFSTLTVSNMSPEDSSIYLCSVGSGNQPQHFGDGTRLSIL.

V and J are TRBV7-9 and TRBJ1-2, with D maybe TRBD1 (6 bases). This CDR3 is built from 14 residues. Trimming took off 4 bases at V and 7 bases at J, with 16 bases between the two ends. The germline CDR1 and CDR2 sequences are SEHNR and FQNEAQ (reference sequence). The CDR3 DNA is TGTGCCAGCAGCTCCTTTGGAAGGGGGGGTGGCTACACCTTC. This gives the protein CASSSFGRGGGYTF.

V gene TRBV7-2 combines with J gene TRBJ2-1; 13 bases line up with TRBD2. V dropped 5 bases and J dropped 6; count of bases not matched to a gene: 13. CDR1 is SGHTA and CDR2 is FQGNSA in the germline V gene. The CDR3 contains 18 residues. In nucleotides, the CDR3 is TGTGCCAGCAGCCTACGATATCCAACTAGCGGGGGGGCCAATGAGCAGTTCTTC. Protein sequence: CASSLRYPTSGGANEQFF. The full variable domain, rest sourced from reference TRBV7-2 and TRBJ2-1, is GAGVSQSPSNKVTEKGKDVELRCDPISGHTALYWYRQSLGQGLEFLIYFQGNSAPDKSGLPSDRFSAERTGGSVSTLTIQRTQQEDSAVYLCASSLRYPTSGGANEQFFGPGTRLTVL.

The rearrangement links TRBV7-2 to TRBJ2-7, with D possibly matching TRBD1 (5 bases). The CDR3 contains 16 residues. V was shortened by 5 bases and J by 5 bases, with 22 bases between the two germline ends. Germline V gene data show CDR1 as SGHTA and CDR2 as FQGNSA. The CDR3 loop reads CASSTNQDIVGHEQYF. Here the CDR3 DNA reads TGTGCCAGCAGCACGAACCAGGACATCGTAGGGCACGAGCAGTACTTC.

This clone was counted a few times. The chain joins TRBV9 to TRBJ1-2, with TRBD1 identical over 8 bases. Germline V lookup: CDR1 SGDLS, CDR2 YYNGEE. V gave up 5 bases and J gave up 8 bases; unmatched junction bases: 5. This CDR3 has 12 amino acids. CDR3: CASREQGGGYTF. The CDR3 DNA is TGTGCCAGCAGGGAACAGGGGGGAGGCTACACCTTC.

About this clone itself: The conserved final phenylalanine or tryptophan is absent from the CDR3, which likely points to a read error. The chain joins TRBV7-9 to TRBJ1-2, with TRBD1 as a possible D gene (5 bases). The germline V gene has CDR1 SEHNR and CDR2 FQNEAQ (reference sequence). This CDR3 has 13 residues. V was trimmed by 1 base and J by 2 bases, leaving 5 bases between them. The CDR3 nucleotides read TGTGCCAGCAGCTTAGGACAGAACTATGGCTACACCGTC. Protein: CASSLGQNYGYTV.

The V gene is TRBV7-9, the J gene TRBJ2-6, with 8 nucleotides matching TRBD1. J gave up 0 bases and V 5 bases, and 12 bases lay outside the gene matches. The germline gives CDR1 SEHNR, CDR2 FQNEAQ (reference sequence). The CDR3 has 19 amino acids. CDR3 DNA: TGTGCCAGCAGCCCCCCAGGGACAGGCCACTTCTCTGGGGCCAACGTCCTGACTTTC. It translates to CASSPPGTGHFSGANVLTF.

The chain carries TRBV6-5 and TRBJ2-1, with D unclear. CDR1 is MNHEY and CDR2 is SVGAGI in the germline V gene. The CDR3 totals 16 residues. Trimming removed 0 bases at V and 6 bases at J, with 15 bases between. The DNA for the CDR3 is TGTGCCAGCAGTTACTCGCGGAGTAGGCGCCGCAATGAGCAGTTCTTC. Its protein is CASSYSRSRRRNEQFF.

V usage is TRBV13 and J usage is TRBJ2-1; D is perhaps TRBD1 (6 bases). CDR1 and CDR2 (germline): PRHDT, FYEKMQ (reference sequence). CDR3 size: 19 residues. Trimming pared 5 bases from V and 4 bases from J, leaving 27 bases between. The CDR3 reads CASSINEWGLAAPYNEQFF. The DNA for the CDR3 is TGTGCCAGCAGCATTAACGAATGGGGGCTCGCGGCCCCGTACAATGAGCAGTTCTTC.

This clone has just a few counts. The CDR3 DNA follows: TGTGCCAGCAGCCCTCCCGGGACAGGAGTCAATGAGCAGTTCTTC. Its protein is CASSPPGTGVNEQFF. The rearrangement links TRBV7-2 to TRBJ2-1, with 8 bases that match TRBD1. Germline lookup yields CDR1 SGHTA and CDR2 FQGNSA. The CDR3 length is 15 residues. The J segment lost 6 bases and the V segment lost 5 bases, leaving 9 bases of the junction unmatched.

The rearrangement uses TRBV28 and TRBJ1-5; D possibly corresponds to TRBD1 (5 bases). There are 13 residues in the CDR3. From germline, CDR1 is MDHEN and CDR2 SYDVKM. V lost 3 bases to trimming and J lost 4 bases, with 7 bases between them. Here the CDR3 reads CASSFPGNQPQHF. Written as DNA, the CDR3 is TGTGCCAGCAGTTTCCCAGGGAATCAGCCCCAGCATTTT.

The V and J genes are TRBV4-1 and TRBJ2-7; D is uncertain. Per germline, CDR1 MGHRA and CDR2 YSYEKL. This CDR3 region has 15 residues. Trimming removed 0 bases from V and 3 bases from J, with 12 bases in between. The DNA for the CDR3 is TGCGCCAGCAGCCAAGATGTCAGGTTGGACTACGAGCAGTACTTC. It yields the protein CASSQDVRLDYEQYF.

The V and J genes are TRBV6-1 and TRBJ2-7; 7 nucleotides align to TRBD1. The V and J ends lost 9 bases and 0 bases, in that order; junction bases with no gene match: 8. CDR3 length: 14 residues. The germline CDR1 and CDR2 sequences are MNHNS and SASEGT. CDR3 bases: TGTGCCAGTTCCATCGACAGGGACTCCTACGAGCAGTACTTC. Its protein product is CASSIDRDSYEQYF.

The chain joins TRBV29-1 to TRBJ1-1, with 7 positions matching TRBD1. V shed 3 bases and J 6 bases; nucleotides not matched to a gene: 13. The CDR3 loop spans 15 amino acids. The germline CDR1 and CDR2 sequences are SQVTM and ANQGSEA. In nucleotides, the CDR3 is TGCAGCGTTGATGGGGGGAGCGTACAGGGGTCTGAAGCTTTCTTT. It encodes CSVDGGSVQGSEAFF.

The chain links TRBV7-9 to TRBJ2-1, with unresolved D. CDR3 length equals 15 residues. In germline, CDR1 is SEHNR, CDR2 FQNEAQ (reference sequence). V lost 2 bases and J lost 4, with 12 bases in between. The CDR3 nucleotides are TGTGCCAGCAGCTTAATCGCGGCTCCTTACAATGAGCAGTTCTTC. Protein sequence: CASSLIAAPYNEQFF.